The 26 T cell receptor beta chains listed next were all sequenced from one sample in a study of shared clonotypes between healthy human individuals. Only in-frame clones appear in the TCRdb table, and some are missing; sequencing was by immunoSEQ multiplex PCR. The sample consists of 2,100,000 or so clones, under 97% of them appearing once. Sequenced sample: naive CD4+ T cells sorted from blood. Subset in this sample: CD45RA+ positively selected. Receptor source: a man aged 18 to 29 in good health.

This sequence joins TRBV6-1 and TRBJ1-6; D is undetermined. The V gene lost 2 bases and the J gene lost 9 bases, with 8 bases spanning the gap. From germline, CDR1 is MNHNS and CDR2 SASEGT. The CDR3 is made up of 13 amino acids. The CDR3 DNA reads TGTGCCAGCAGTGAACTTTTCGGTTCACCCCTCCACTTT. Its protein product is CASSELFGSPLHF.

The rearrangement joins TRBV2 to TRBJ2-5, with D perhaps TRBD1 (6 bases). The CDR3 covers 14 residues. With 5 bases removed from V and 1 base from J, the gap between germline ends came to 11 bases. CDR1 is SNHLY and CDR2 is FYNNEI in the germline V gene. CDR3 sequence (DNA): TGTGCCAGCAGTCCCGGGACAATCCAAGAGACCCAGTACTTC. Protein: CASSPGTIQETQYF.

The chain has TRBV2 and TRBJ2-7, with TRBD1 identical over 9 bases. This CDR3 region has 14 residues. The ends lost 6 bases at V and 4 bases at J; junction bases unmatched: 7. Germline-derived CDR1 and CDR2 are SNHLY and FYNNEI. In nucleotides, the CDR3 is TGTGCCAGCAGGTCGACAGGGGGGATTTACGAGCAGTACTTC. It is translated as CASRSTGGIYEQYF.

The V gene is TRBV10-2, the J gene TRBJ2-2; 8 bases fit TRBD2. This CDR3 comprises 15 residues. V was pared by 8 bases and J by 8 bases, with 13 bases of the junction left unmatched. Germline CDR1 is WSHSY and CDR2 is SAAADI. The CDR3 DNA reads as TGCGCCAGCGTTAGCGGGATTTTGGGTGTAGGGGAGCTGTTTTTT. Residues: CASVSGILGVGELFF.

The chain employs TRBV28 and TRBJ2-7; 8 bases are shared with TRBD1. After removal of 5 bases from V and 7 bases from J, the junction contained 13 bases not matched to a gene. CDR3 length: 15 amino acids. Looked up from germline, CDR1 is MDHEN and CDR2 is SYDVKM. The CDR3 reads CASSAPAGGDYEQYF. CDR3 DNA sequence: TGTGCCAGCAGTGCCCCCGCAGGGGGCGATTATGAGCAGTACTTC.

This rearrangement joins TRBV4-3 to TRBJ2-5; D is perhaps TRBD1 or TRBD2 (5 bases each). Trimming removed 5 bases from V and 7 bases from J, with 14 bases in between. Germline V gene lookup returns CDR1 LGHNA and CDR2 YSLEER. The CDR3 spans 13 residues. This chain's CDR3 is CASSSRTGGTQYF. DNA of the CDR3: TGCGCCAGCAGCTCCCGGACTGGGGGGACCCAGTACTTC.

The chain has TRBV10-3 and TRBJ2-5; 7 nucleotides line up with TRBD1. After removal of 8 bases from V and 2 bases from J, the junction contained 5 bases not matched to a gene. Germline V gene data show CDR1 as ENHRY and CDR2 as SYGVKD. The CDR3 consists of 13 residues. The CDR3 region has the DNA TGTGCCATCGCAGGGGGACCTCAAGAGACCCAGTACTTC. Its protein is CAIAGGPQETQYF.

The J gene is TRBJ2-7, the V gene TRBV4-1; 9 bases map to TRBD1. The CDR3 loop spans 15 amino acids. The germline gives CDR1 MGHRA, CDR2 YSYEKL. With 6 bases clipped from V and 5 bases from J, the junction kept 11 bases outside the gene matches. The CDR3 reads CASSATGTGFNEQYF. DNA of the CDR3: TGCGCCAGCAGTGCCACCGGGACAGGGTTCAACGAGCAGTACTTC.

This sequence joins TRBV7-9 and TRBJ2-1, with D perhaps matching TRBD2 (6 bases). The CDR3 length is 11 residues. Trimming shortened V by 2 bases and J by 13 bases, and 9 bases separated the two germline ends. Per the germline V gene, CDR1 is SEHNR and CDR2 is FQNEAQ (reference sequence). CDR3 sequence (DNA): TGTGCCAGCAGCTTAAAGGACTACCAGTTCTTC. Translated: CASSLKDYQFF.

J is TRBJ1-2 and V is TRBV28; no clear D. The V end lost 3 bases, the J end lost 8 bases, and 16 bases lay between the germline ends. The CDR3 is made up of 14 amino acids. Germline lookup yields CDR1 MDHEN and CDR2 SYDVKM. The CDR3 nucleotides are TGTGCCAGCAGTTTCCCCACCTTGGCATGGGGCTACACCTTC. The encoded protein is CASSFPTLAWGYTF.

V usage is TRBV18 and J usage is TRBJ2-7; D not certain. Germline loops: CDR1 KGHSH, CDR2 LQKENI. V shed 3 bases and J shed 3 bases, with 12 bases lying between them. The CDR3 is 14 amino acids. The CDR3 loop reads CASSPQPQIYEQYF. The CDR3 region has the DNA TGTGCCAGCTCACCCCAACCCCAAATCTACGAGCAGTACTTC.

The rearrangement links TRBV5-4 to TRBJ2-7; weak D call: TRBD1 (7 bases). The germline V gene has CDR1 SGHNT and CDR2 YYREEE (reference sequence). The CDR3 runs to 14 residues. Between the trimmed V and J ends, which lost 4 bases and 9 bases, there was a span of 20 bases. The CDR3 DNA reads as TGTGCCAGCAGCCGAGGGGGCGGGGTTGAAGGGCAGTACTTC. Translated: CASSRGGGVEGQYF.

On this clone itself: The junction differs from germline at one of its ends, possibly a read error. The chain has TRBV5-1 and TRBJ2-1, with D uncertain. CDR3 length equals 13 residues. Germline-derived CDR1 and CDR2 are SGHRS and YFSETQ. CDR3 sequence (DNA): TGCGCCAGCAGCTTGGGAGGTAGCCAGAACGGTGTCTTC. Translating it yields CASSLGGSQNGVF.

CDR3 DNA sequence: TGTGCCTGGACCGGGGGCCCCTACGAGCAGTACTTC. Translated, it gives CAWTGGPYEQYF. The V and J genes are TRBV30 and TRBJ2-7; D is possibly TRBD1 or TRBD2 (6 bases each). The CDR3 sequence is 12 residues long. The V end lost 4 bases, the J end lost 2 bases, and 9 bases lay between the germline ends. CDR1 and CDR2 (germline): GTSNPN, SVGIG (reference sequence).

The chain joins TRBV28 to TRBJ1-5; D not certain. Germline CDR1 and CDR2: MDHEN and SYDVKM. V shed 7 bases and J shed 7 bases, with 14 bases lying between them. This CDR3 has 13 residues. In nucleotides, the CDR3 is TGTGCCAGCACGGATGGCGTCAACCAGCCCCAGCATTTT. Translation: CASTDGVNQPQHF.

The rearrangement links TRBV6-5 to TRBJ1-2; D possibly corresponds to TRBD1 (6 bases). Trimming removed 2 bases from V and 5 bases from J, with 12 bases in between. The CDR3 contains 14 residues. From germline, CDR1 is MNHEY and CDR2 SVGAGI. Here the CDR3 DNA reads TGTGCCAGCAGTTACGGGACAAAGACGTATGGCTACACCTTC. It translates to CASSYGTKTYGYTF.

The chain employs TRBV10-3 and TRBJ1-2, with 7 bases matching TRBD1. CDR1 and CDR2 (germline): ENHRY, SYGVKD. V shed 8 bases and J 5 bases; nucleotides not matched to a gene: 5. This CDR3 is built from 12 residues. CDR3 coding DNA: TGTGCCATCGGTGCGACAGGGTATGGCTACACCTTC. Translating gives CAIGATGYGYTF.

The chain employs TRBV7-9 and TRBJ1-3, with D perhaps TRBD1 (5 bases). V was cut by 4 bases and J by 8 bases, with 15 bases left in between. The CDR3 has 14 residues. Germline-derived CDR1 and CDR2 are SEHNR and FQNEAQ (reference sequence). The CDR3 sequence is CASSSQGPVDTIYF. In nucleotides, the CDR3 is TGTGCCAGCAGCTCCCAGGGCCCCGTCGACACCATATATTTT.

V and J are TRBV6-1 and TRBJ2-7, with 7 positions matching TRBD2. Trimming removed 6 bases from V and 0 bases from J; junction bases left unmatched: 8. This CDR3 is 15 amino acids long. The germline gives CDR1 MNHNS, CDR2 SASEGT. The CDR3 spells CASRPGGTYSYEQYF. The CDR3 DNA follows: TGTGCCAGCAGGCCCGGGGGGACCTACTCCTACGAGCAGTACTTC.

Turning to this clone: The same CDR3 can be traced to other DNA sequences in this sample. This sequence joins TRBV7-2 and TRBJ1-2; no reliable D call. CDR1 is SGHTA, CDR2 FQGNSA, per germline. CDR3 length equals 13 residues. V lost 6 bases and J lost 4, with 12 bases in between. CDR3 DNA sequence: TGTGCCAGCAGTCCTAGTGGGTCCTATGGCTACACCTTC. Protein sequence: CASSPSGSYGYTF.

V gene TRBV5-1 combines with J gene TRBJ1-1; no clear D. V was clipped by 4 bases and J by 4 bases, with 11 bases between them. Germline assignment: CDR1 SGHRS and CDR2 YFSETQ. CDR3 length equals 13 residues. The CDR3 region has the DNA TGCGCCAGCAGCACTGACACCGCCACTGAAGCTTTCTTT. Amino acids: CASSTDTATEAFF.

The chain couples TRBV5-1 to TRBJ2-4, with D maybe TRBD2 (6 bases). The CDR3 is 15 amino acids. V was clipped by 0 bases and J by 8 bases, with 15 bases between them. Germline lookup yields CDR1 SGHRS and CDR2 YFSETQ. The CDR3 loop reads CASSLASGGADIQYF. The CDR3, as DNA: TGCGCCAGCAGCTTGGCCAGCGGAGGGGCGGACATTCAGTACTTC. Filled out from reference TRBV5-1 and TRBJ2-4, the complete variable domain reads KAGVTQTPRYLIKTRGQQVTLSCSPISGHRSVSWYQQTPGQGLQFLFEYFSETQRNKGNFPGRFSGRQFSNSRSEMNVSTLELGDSALYLCASSLASGGADIQYFGAGTRLSVL.

This chain uses TRBV2 with TRBJ2-7; D is uncertain. V was trimmed by 7 bases and J by 2 bases, leaving 18 bases between them. The CDR3 has 15 amino acids. Germline loops: CDR1 SNHLY, CDR2 FYNNEI. CDR3 sequence reads: CASTPGWPDPYEQYF. The CDR3 nucleotides are TGTGCCAGCACCCCTGGCTGGCCGGACCCCTACGAGCAGTACTTC.

The V and J genes are TRBV10-2 and TRBJ2-1, with 10 nucleotides matching TRBD2. V gave up 4 bases and J gave up 4 bases; unmatched junction bases: 13. CDR1 WSHSY and CDR2 SAAADI come from the germline V gene. This CDR3 is 18 amino acids long. CDR3 coding DNA: TGCGCCAGCAGTGGGCAAGCGGGAGGGCCTAACTCGTACAATGAGCAGTTCTTC. Its translation: CASSGQAGGPNSYNEQFF.

The chain joins TRBV5-1 to TRBJ2-2; 9 positions match TRBD1. Per the germline V gene, CDR1 is SGHRS and CDR2 is YFSETQ. The CDR3 contains 14 residues. Unmatched junction bases numbered 2, after V lost 5 bases and J lost 3 bases. CDR3 region: CASRGQGYTGELFF. In DNA form, the CDR3 reads TGCGCCAGCAGGGGACAGGGTTACACCGGGGAGCTGTTTTTT.

V and J are TRBV25-1 and TRBJ1-5; D is perhaps TRBD1 (5 bases). V lost 4 bases and J lost 2, with 9 bases in between. Germline values: CDR1 MGHDK, CDR2 SYGVNS. The CDR3 length is 14 residues. CDR3 residues: CASSGGLGNQPQHF. CDR3 nucleotides: TGTGCCAGCAGTGGGGGCCTGGGCAATCAGCCCCAGCATTTT.